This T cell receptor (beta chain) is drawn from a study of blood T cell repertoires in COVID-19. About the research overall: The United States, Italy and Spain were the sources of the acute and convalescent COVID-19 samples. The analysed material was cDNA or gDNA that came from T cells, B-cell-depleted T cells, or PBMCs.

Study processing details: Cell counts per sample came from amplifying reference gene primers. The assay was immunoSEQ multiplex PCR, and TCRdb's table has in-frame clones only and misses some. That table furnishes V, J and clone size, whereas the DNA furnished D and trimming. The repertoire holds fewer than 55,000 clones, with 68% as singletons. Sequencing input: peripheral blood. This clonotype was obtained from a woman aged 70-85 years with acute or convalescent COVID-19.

In nucleotides, the CDR3 is TGTGCCAGCAGTTACGCTAAGAATGAAAAACTGTTTTTT. This sequence encodes CASSYAKNEKLFF. This chain links TRBV6-5 with TRBJ1-4; D unresolved. Trimming stripped 2 bases from V and 5 bases from J, with 6 bases between. The CDR3 is 13 residues long. The germline V gene encodes CDR1 MNHEY and CDR2 SVGAGI.